Here is one T cell receptor beta chain with its context. The antigen this receptor binds is unknown. Within one base of it there is no much larger clone, and no base qualities were kept. Using the deep immunoSEQ assay, multiplex PCR amplified TCR CDR3 regions from genomic DNA. Extracted genomic DNA from each cell subset was spread evenly across all wells of several immunoSEQ 96-well plates, with each plate serving as a replicate. For sorted subsets, 200 to 250 ng of genomic DNA, equivalent to some 30,000 T cell genomes, went into each replicate PCR. The purified libraries were quantified using a Qubit 3.0 fluorometer, sized with a Bioanalyzer 2100, and then quantified again using the KAPA Library Quantification kit. Every immunoSEQ 96-well plate was sequenced on a separate single-read 150-cycle Illumina NextSeq 550 flow cell. In the source study's methods: The immunoSEQ output contained only junctional sequences without quality scores, so filtering could not match that applied to full-length reads. Sequences were annotated with PyIR, a Python wrapper for IgBLAST v1.9, and V/J genes and CDR3 were assigned using IMGT germline references. Any read was removed if the V/J assignment was weak (E-value above 1e-6), the CDR3 was missing, or the read contained stop codons, out-of-frame junctions, or ambiguous translated residues. A V3J clonotype was defined by an identical inferred V gene, J gene, and CDR3 amino acid sequence. Percentage overlap between repertoires was calculated by dividing the number of shared unique clonotypes by the size of the smaller repertoire. Repertoire richness was assessed with RTK rarefaction, the Chao1 estimator, and Recon v2.1 estimates of unobserved clonotypes. OLGA was used to compute generation probabilities for all TCRbeta clonotypes that the gDNA method yielded from several donors. Held by TCRdb, this immuneACCESS table contains in-frame sequences only and omits some clones. Under half of the omission traces to an unresolved V gene where checked; the cause of the rest is unknown. V, J and clone size derive from that table, while D and trimming were established from the DNA sequence. A total of more than 2 million clones appear in this sample, approximately 94% of them only once. In total, the top ten clones hold about 0.13% of the sample.

The sample comes from a study of shared clonotypes between healthy human individuals (dated by TCRdb to the early 2020s). Background for the entire study: A few men and a couple of women, aged 18 to 49 years, made up the cohort. For each donor, three plates each were used for CD4 naive and CD4 memory, two plates were used for CD8 naive, and one plate was used for CD8 memory. Blood TCR repertoires of several healthy adults were deeply sequenced to estimate repertoire size and the extent of clonotype sharing between individuals. Libraries were prepared and TCR repertoires were sequenced by different laboratories using diverse techniques, in order to increase sequencing depth and limit assay-specific biases. Between about 0.85 and 9.5 billion PBMCs per donor were obtained by leukapheresis. Study-wide conclusions, independent of this receptor: Even with the large sequencing depth, rarefaction of the sorted-subset datasets indicated that sequencing was incomplete. Pairwise subsampling indicated that sequencing depth was expected to affect the degree of clonotype sharing among donors. When a few donors were compared, the shared fraction of clonotypes was around 4.6% for naive CD4, 3.5% to 4% for naive CD8, 2.3% for memory CD4, and 0.4% for memory CD8. Compared with non-shared clonotypes, the clonotypes found in all four sorted-subset donors had higher generation probabilities. Because the study included only a small number of donors, the genetic and exposure-history diversity represented was limited. Sampling was restricted to blood, and TCR repertoires in tissues likely differ from the TCR repertoires found in blood. Larger estimated clonotype richness was generally found for naive subsets than for memory subsets.

Counted from cysteine to phenylalanine, this CDR3 has 15 amino acids. Only the CDR3 region is kept as DNA, spanning 45 bases read in frame from base 1. V ends up 6 bases short and J 2 bases short, with an unmatched junction base count of 9. The germline V gene sets CDR1 to SGHTA and CDR2 to FQGNSA. Healthy HIV-negative adults with no recently reported acute infections or vaccinations were included as donors. Every donor was a Caucasian adult residing in Nashville, Tennessee, USA. CD4+ T cells were enriched by magnetic negative selection, after which naive cells were positively selected on CD45RA and the negative fraction was taken as the memory subset. Blood was obtained by leukapheresis, after which PBMCs were separated by Ficoll-Histopaque density gradient centrifugation and cryopreserved in liquid nitrogen vapor phase. Purity and quantity of every magnetically sorted T cell population were checked by analytical flow cytometry. From each sorted fraction, genomic DNA was isolated and quantified by UV absorbance on a Nanodrop 2000c.

The sequencing input was naive CD4+ T cells sorted from blood. The intended sense of this specimen's cell subset or site label: CD45RA+ positively selected. The clonotype originates from a man aged 18 to 29 in good health. This chain is built from TRBV7-2 and TRBJ2-5, with 7 junctional bases fitting TRBD1. CDR3 protein: CASSLLGTVQETQYF. In nucleotides, the sequence is TGTGCCAGCAGTCTTCTCGGGACAGTACAAGAGACCCAGTACTTC.